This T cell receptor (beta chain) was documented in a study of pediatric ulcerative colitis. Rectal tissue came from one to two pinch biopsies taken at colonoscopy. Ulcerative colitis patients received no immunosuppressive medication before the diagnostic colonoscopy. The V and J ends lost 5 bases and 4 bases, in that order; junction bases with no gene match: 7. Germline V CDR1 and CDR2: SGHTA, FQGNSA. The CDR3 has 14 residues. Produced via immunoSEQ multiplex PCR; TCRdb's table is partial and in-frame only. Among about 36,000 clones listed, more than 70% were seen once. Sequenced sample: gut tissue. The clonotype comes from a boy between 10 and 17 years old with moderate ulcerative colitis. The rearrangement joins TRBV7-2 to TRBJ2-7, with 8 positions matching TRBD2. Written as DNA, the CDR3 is TGTGCCAGCAGCCGCCCGGGACTAGGTTACGAGCAGTACTTC. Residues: CASSRPGLGYEQYF.